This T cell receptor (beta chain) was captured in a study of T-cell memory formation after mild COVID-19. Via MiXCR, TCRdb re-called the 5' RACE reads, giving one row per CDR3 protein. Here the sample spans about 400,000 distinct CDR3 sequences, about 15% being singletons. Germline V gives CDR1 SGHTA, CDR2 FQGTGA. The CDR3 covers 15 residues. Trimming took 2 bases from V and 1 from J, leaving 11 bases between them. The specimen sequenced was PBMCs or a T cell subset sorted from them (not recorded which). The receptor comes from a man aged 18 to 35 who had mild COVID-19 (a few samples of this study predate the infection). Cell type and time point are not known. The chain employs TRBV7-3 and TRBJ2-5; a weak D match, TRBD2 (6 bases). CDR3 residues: CASSLVFSGQETQYF. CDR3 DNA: TGTGCCAGCAGCTTAGTCTTTAGCGGCCAAGAGACCCAGTACTTC.